Listed below are T cell receptor beta chains from one sample, sequenced in a study of blood T cell repertoires in COVID-19. Using immunoSEQ multiplex PCR, the repertoire was profiled, and TCRdb retains in-frame clones only, with some absent. This sample yields 250,000 or so clones, of which approximately 89% are seen a single time; about 10% belongs to the top ten. The sample consisted of peripheral blood. All receptors derive from a man in his forties or fifties with active or convalescent COVID-19. The CDR3 runs from the conserved cysteine through the conserved F or W.

TRBV7-3 CASREGQGAGELFF
TRBV11-2 CASSFRQGENTEAFF
TRBV24-1 CAPEGTDTQYF
TRBV5-1 CASSNDPSGRSSYNEQFF
TRBV24-1 CATSGGLAGDTQYF
TRBV25-1 CAGSDGGQGRSYGYTF
TRBV9 CASSAGVTGANTEAFF
TRBV21-1 CASSKLGTGVTGELFF
TRBV3-1/TRBV3-2 CASSQSGGGRHGYTF
TRBV2 CASNSQGAYNEQFF
TRBV5-1 CASSWTVTGELFF
TRBV12-3/TRBV12-4 CASSSDRVGTQYF
TRBV6-5 CASRPTSGSLDTQYF
TRBV6-5 CASSPSQGTSYEQYF
TRBV20-1 CSARGILEQYF
TRBV19 CASSHSRAGVSYEQYF
TRBV28 CASSRGQGAGGYTF
TRBV27 CASSGGTSSYNEQFF
TRBV7-9 CASSSGGAASYEQYF
TRBV4-1 CASSQSPRGPGELFF
TRBV24-1 CATSDSPGLAGGPRPGELFF
TRBV11-3 CASTAGGSLHNEQFF
TRBV5-5 CASSTGSGAGGYTF
TRBV30 CAWGRRQVVFF
TRBV10-2 CASSLDREETQYF
TRBV12-3/TRBV12-4 CASSGLGLGYTF
TRBV4-1 CASEDRLSNQPQHF
TRBV28 CASSQEVGQYF
TRBV6-5 CASTTGGNQPQHF
TRBV14 CASSQGRTGGTSSYEQYF
TRBV24-1 CATSARAGTGVRRGNTGELFF
TRBV24-1 CATSDPGQTRPQHF
TRBV13 CASGRFDSWGGELFF
TRBV19 CASTADYYGYTF
TRBV5-1 CASSGGQETQYF
TRBV3-1/TRBV3-2 CASSPGSYNEQFF
TRBV5-6 CASSLAGPETQYF
TRBV6-5 CASSYSDSTDTQYF
TRBV15 CATSRVSGGETQYF
TRBV28 CASSAGGRNSPLHF
TRBV5-1 CASSSGQGAADTQYF
TRBV7-7 CASSLDSYNEQFF
TRBV5-1 CASSLAESEGFEGAFF
TRBV11-2 CASSLAGNAREQYF
TRBV11-3 CASSFTGLSNTGELFF
TRBV11-2 CASSPGTEGSEAFF
TRBV7-6 CASSLQPGNQPQHF
TRBV11-2 CASSLASGRSLTDTQYF
TRBV4-1 CASSQEGRPERNTIYF
TRBV30 CAWSVPPGGLAGDTQYF
TRBV19 CASTKRLEGADTQYF